This entry is about one T cell receptor (beta chain). Its matching antigen is unknown. The sample is drawn from a study of Tregs in tolerant kidney transplant recipients. Repertoires were generated with immunoSEQ multiplex PCR, while TCRdb's copy carries only in-frame clones and drops some. The profile shows some 68,000 clones, over 80% of them singletons. Findings and limits, study-wide: Few patients were studied, so findings need validation in larger groups.

This CDR3 spans 15 amino acids. The V gene end was trimmed by 3 bases and the J gene end by 2 bases; junction bases not matched to a gene: 8. Per germline, CDR1 SQVTM and CDR2 ANQGSEA. The chain uses TRBV29-1 and TRBJ1-2; 8 bases map to TRBD1. This TCR derives from a human donor in good health. The sequenced material came from CD4+ T cells from blood. The CDR3 DNA follows: TGCAGCGTTGATGCGACAGGGGATGTGAACTATGGCTACACCTTC. Protein: CSVDATGDVNYGYTF. Supplemented by reference TRBV29-1 and TRBJ1-2, the full variable domain reads SAVISQKPSRDICQRGTSLTIQCQVDSQVTMMFWYRQQPGQSLTLIATANQGSEATYESGFVIDKFPISRPNLTFSTLTVSNMSPEDSSIYLCSVDATGDVNYGYTFGSGTRLTVV.